The 13 T cell receptor beta chains listed next were all sequenced from one sample in a study of blood T cells in healthy people across ages (dated by TCRdb to between 2014 and 2017). Libraries came from 5' RACE. The instrument given in TCRdb is Illumina HiSeq 2500. A second 7 to 11 cycle PCR used a sample-barcoded 5' primer and a J-beta primer mix. The public reads were run again by TCRdb, first through fastp at Q25 and then through MiXCR, and only productive beta chains were kept. Duplicate CDR3 protein sequences are folded into a single record with the most common DNA and genes. The sample data list some 1.4 million distinct CDR3 sequences, and approximately 42% of these were observed just once. The ten largest clones take up under 8% of the sample. The sequenced sample was blood. The receptor source for this set is a woman aged 18-35 years in good health.

The chain links TRBV20-1 to TRBJ1-2, with a possible D match to TRBD1 (5 bases). The CDR3 runs 15 residues. Trimming took 2 bases from V and 4 from J, leaving 17 bases between them. Per germline, CDR1 DFQATT and CDR2 SNEGSKA (reference sequence). CDR3 sequence: CSARRQGSSVYGYTF. The CDR3, as DNA: TGCAGTGCTAGACGGCAGGGCTCTTCCGTCTATGGCTACACCTTC.

The chain uses TRBV20-1 and TRBJ2-1; D gene uncertain. The V gene lost 3 bases and the J gene lost 1 base, with 13 bases spanning the gap. Per germline, CDR1 DFQATT and CDR2 SNEGSKA (reference sequence). This CDR3 spans 15 amino acids. The CDR3 reads CSASGLLTSYNEQFF. CDR3 nucleotide sequence: TGCAGTGCTAGTGGGCTACTGACTTCCTACAATGAGCAGTTCTTC.

CDR3 nucleotide sequence: TGCAGCGGAAGGACAGGGGGAAGTACTGAAGCTTTCTTT. Residues: CSGRTGGSTEAFF. The rearrangement joins TRBV29-1 to TRBJ1-1; 10 bases map to TRBD1. CDR1 is SQVTM, CDR2 ANQGSEA, per germline. J gave up 5 bases and V 7 bases, and 7 bases lay outside the gene matches. The CDR3 contains 13 residues.

The rearrangement links TRBV6-6 to TRBJ1-1, with D possibly TRBD1 on 6 matching bases. Germline CDR1 MNHNY, CDR2 SVGAGI (reference sequence). The CDR3 runs 15 residues. Trimming left V 7 bases short and J 10 bases short, with 25 bases between. The DNA of the CDR3 is TGTGCCAGCATACCACCGGGACAAGGGCAAGTAAGAGCTTTCTTT. Translating it yields CASIPPGQGQVRAFF.

The V and J genes are TRBV6-2 or TRBV6-3 and TRBJ2-7, with D perhaps matching TRBD2 (5 bases). Germline CDR1 is MNHEY and CDR2 is SVGEGT. Trimming pared 2 bases from V and 0 bases from J, leaving 8 bases between. CDR3 length: 14 amino acids. The CDR3 DNA follows: TGTGCCAGCAGTTACGCGAGGGACTCCTACGAGCAGTACTTC. Its translation is CASSYARDSYEQYF.

The chain combines TRBV29-1 with TRBJ2-7, with 7 bases aligning to TRBD1. CDR1 is SQVTM, CDR2 ANQGSEA, per germline. V gave up 4 bases and J gave up 2 bases; unmatched junction bases: 8. CDR3 length: 14 amino acids. CDR3: CSVVGTAETYEQYF. As DNA, the CDR3 is TGCAGCGTTGTTGGGACAGCAGAGACCTACGAGCAGTACTTC.

This clonotype was seen only a few times. This chain joins TRBV24-1 and TRBJ2-5; 8 bases are shared with TRBD2. The CDR3 is 15 amino acids. After removal of 1 base from V and 4 bases from J, the junction contained 4 bases not matched to a gene. From germline, CDR1 is KGHDR and CDR2 SFDVKD. As DNA, the CDR3 is TGTGCCACCAGTGATTTTGCGAGCGGGAGAGAGACCCAGTACTTC. Translated: CATSDFASGRETQYF.

This clonotype was detected only a few times. The rearrangement links TRBV5-1 to TRBJ2-7; 8 bases agree with TRBD1. Looked up from germline, CDR1 is SGHRS and CDR2 is YFSETQ. The CDR3 contains 16 residues. V dropped 3 bases and J dropped 5; count of bases not matched to a gene: 13. The CDR3 reads CASSSTWGSTGDEQYF. In DNA, the CDR3 is TGCGCCAGCAGCTCTACTTGGGGGTCGACAGGGGACGAGCAGTACTTC.

The chain employs TRBV27 and TRBJ2-3; TRBD2 might be the D (6 bases). Germline V gives CDR1 MNHEY, CDR2 SMNVEV (reference sequence). The CDR3 extends over 16 amino acids. With 4 bases removed from V and 4 bases from J, the gap between germline ends came to 18 bases. CDR3 nucleotides: TGTGCCAGCAGTTCTCTAGCGTGGTCAGACGCAGATACGCAGTATTTT. Translation: CASSSLAWSDADTQYF.

The rearrangement links TRBV6-5 to TRBJ2-7; D gene unclear. The V gene lost 7 bases and the J gene lost 1 base, with 14 bases spanning the gap. The CDR3 consists of 14 residues. CDR1 is MNHEY, CDR2 SVGAGI, per germline. CDR3 in amino acids: CASTRSVLSYEQYF. CDR3 in DNA: TGTGCCAGCACCCGGAGCGTCCTATCCTACGAGCAGTACTTC.

The gene calls are TRBV12-3 or TRBV12-4 and TRBJ2-1; D not resolved. With 5 bases removed from V and 6 bases from J, the gap between germline ends came to 8 bases. This CDR3 comprises 12 residues. CDR3 DNA sequence: TGTGCCAGCAGTAAAGTCGGCAATGAGCAGTTCTTC. Protein sequence: CASSKVGNEQFF.

This chain connects TRBV30 to TRBJ1-5; tentative D call: TRBD1 (6 bases). The germline gives CDR1 GTSNPN, CDR2 SVGIG (reference sequence). Between the trimmed V and J ends, which lost 4 bases and 2 bases, there was a span of 12 bases. The CDR3 is made up of 14 amino acids. The CDR3, as DNA: TGTGCCTGGATGGGGGGCGCCGGCAATCAGCCCCAGCATTTT. Translation gives CAWMGGAGNQPQHF.

This clonotype was seen ten or more times. The genes are TRBV5-1 and TRBJ2-3, with a tentative D call TRBD1 (5 bases). The germline gives CDR1 SGHRS, CDR2 YFSETQ. The CDR3 extends over 16 amino acids. Trimming shortened V by 1 base and J by 2 bases, and 14 bases separated the two germline ends. This CDR3 is CASSLNGHYITDTQYF. CDR3 nucleotide sequence: TGCGCCAGCAGCTTGAACGGACACTACATCACAGATACGCAGTATTTT.